This T cell receptor (beta chain) is from a study of blood T cells in healthy people across ages. Through a sample-barcoded 5' primer and a J-beta primer mix, a second PCR was run for roughly 7 to 11 cycles. A tag from a template-switch adaptor with 12 random nucleotides marked each cDNA molecule. TCRdb independently ran MiXCR on the 5' RACE reads; one entry per CDR3 protein. The sample carries approximately 1.5 million distinct CDR3 sequences, almost 35% recorded once. Details on this clonotype: Its target is unknown.

This CDR3 is built from 13 residues. Germline-derived CDR1 and CDR2 are DFQATT and SNEGSKA (reference sequence). Trimming took 8 bases from V and 4 from J; bases not matched to a gene: 2. General study findings and limits: PBMCs were not sorted, which prevented a conclusive comparison of naive versus antigen-experienced cells.

Sequenced sample: blood. This TCR came from a woman aged 25 to 45 in good health. J is TRBJ2-1 and V is TRBV20-1; 13 bases align to TRBD2. CDR3 amino acids: CSPLAGGYNEQFF. The CDR3 region has the DNA TGCAGTCCACTAGCGGGGGGGTACAATGAGCAGTTCTTC.